This paragraph covers one T cell receptor beta chain sequence. Its specificity is unknown. The CDR3 is 14 amino acids. Germline CDR1 and CDR2: SGHAT and FQNNGV. Trimming left V 4 bases short and J 1 base short, with 10 bases between. Repertoires were generated with immunoSEQ multiplex PCR, while TCRdb's copy carries only in-frame clones and drops some. The sample lists 60,000 or so clones; 70% to 90% were seen once. This sample was taken from a study of OX40 agonist ivuxolimab in advanced cancers. The wider study: From roughly 23 to 85 years was the age range, with a mean of roughly 64 years, and about 83% were male.

Study outcomes and limitations: CD8+ T cells showed, on average, more clonal expansion than CD4+ cells. Low normalized T-cell clonal expansion was additionally recorded for some nonresponders.

Autoimmune disease history or systemic immunosuppression excluded patients. The sequences come from CD4+ or CD8+ T cells sorted from blood, collected in a trial of the OX40 agonist ivuxolimab. The gene calls are TRBV11-2 and TRBJ2-5; a possible D gene is TRBD2 (5 bases). The receptor's source is an adult with an advanced solid tumor such as melanoma, head and neck, liver or kidney cancer. The CDR3 loop is CASSYGELQETQYF. CDR3 in DNA: TGTGCCAGCAGCTACGGGGAACTCCAAGAGACCCAGTACTTC.